A single sample is the source of the 26 T cell receptor beta chains below, sequenced in a study of blood T cell repertoires in COVID-19. Sequencing used immunoSEQ multiplex PCR; TCRdb keeps in-frame clones, though not all of them. The repertoire holds about 73,000 clones, with 60% to 80% as singletons. Sequencing was carried out using peripheral blood. The receptors derive from a man aged 70-80 years with COVID-19, enrolled during active disease.

The chain couples TRBV20-1 to TRBJ1-2; tentatively, D is TRBD1 (5 bases). Germline CDR1 is DFQATT and CDR2 is SNEGSKA (reference sequence). CDR3 length: 11 residues. Trimming left V 7 bases short and J 2 bases short, with 8 bases between. The CDR3 sequence: CSDRRNYGYTF. The CDR3 nucleotides are TGCAGTGACAGGCGAAACTATGGCTACACCTTC.

Here the CDR3 reads CASSPTNEGNTEAFF. CDR3 coding DNA: TGTGCCAGCTCCCCTACCAATGAGGGCAACACTGAAGCTTTCTTT. The chain couples TRBV18 to TRBJ1-1; D not resolved. Germline V gene sequence: CDR1 KGHSH, CDR2 LQKENI. Between the trimmed V and J ends, which lost 6 bases and 2 bases, there was a span of 16 bases. The CDR3 runs to 15 residues.

The chain carries TRBV10-3 and TRBJ2-3, with D possibly matching TRBD2 (6 bases). V was clipped by 8 bases and J by 1 base, with 13 bases between them. The CDR3 spans 14 residues. CDR1 and CDR2 from the germline V gene are ENHRY and SYGVKD. The DNA of the CDR3 is TGTGCCATCGAGGCGGGGTTGGGCACAGATACGCAGTATTTT. Amino acids: CAIEAGLGTDTQYF.

This clone was seen more than once but under ten times. This chain connects TRBV27 to TRBJ1-6; the D is unclear. Germline V gene sequence: CDR1 MNHEY, CDR2 SMNVEV (reference sequence). Trimming removed 5 bases from V and 2 bases from J, with 7 bases in between. The CDR3 spans 14 residues. CDR3 in amino acids: CASSIQTYNSPLHF. CDR3 in DNA: TGTGCCAGCAGTATACAGACCTATAATTCACCCCTCCACTTT.

The V call is TRBV18, the J call TRBJ2-7, with D tentatively TRBD2 (5 bases). The CDR3 loop spans 14 amino acids. V was shortened by 1 base and J by 0 bases, with 7 bases between the two germline ends. Germline V gene data show CDR1 as KGHSH and CDR2 as LQKENI. The CDR3 is CASSPREFSYEQYF. CDR3 DNA: TGTGCCAGCTCACCACGGGAGTTCTCCTACGAGCAGTACTTC.

This clone was observed once. V usage is TRBV24-1 and J usage is TRBJ1-1, with 10 positions matching TRBD1. The CDR3 is 15 residues long. J lost 3 bases, V lost 4 bases, and 4 bases had no gene match. The germline V gene encodes CDR1 KGHDR and CDR2 SFDVKD. CDR3 sequence: CATSDSGQGYTEAFF. CDR3 sequence (DNA): TGTGCCACCAGTGACTCGGGACAGGGGTACACTGAAGCTTTCTTT.

V and J are TRBV5-5 and TRBJ2-7; D is ambiguous. The CDR3 contains 12 residues. V lost 0 bases and J 3 bases, leaving 4 bases between the germline ends. The V gene's germline CDR1 is SGHKS and CDR2 YYEKEE (reference sequence). CDR3 amino acids: CASSLAVYEQYF. The CDR3 DNA reads TGTGCCAGCAGCTTGGCCGTCTACGAGCAGTACTTC.

The V call is TRBV28, the J call TRBJ2-3; 7 bases are shared with TRBD2. The CDR3 has 17 residues. In germline, CDR1 is MDHEN, CDR2 SYDVKM. After removal of 6 bases from V and 3 bases from J, the junction contained 15 bases not matched to a gene. The CDR3 DNA reads TGTGCCAGCAGCCTTTCCTGGGGGGGGAGAGTTACAGATACGCAGTATTTT. It encodes CASSLSWGGRVTDTQYF.

The table lists this clone with a few counts. The rearrangement joins TRBV14 to TRBJ1-1; possible D gene TRBD1, 6 bases. From germline, CDR1 is SGHDN and CDR2 FVKESK. The CDR3 spans 13 residues. Deletions cut 4 bases from V and 5 bases from J, with 11 bases between. In nucleotides, the CDR3 is TGTGCCAGCAGCCCACAACAGGGAACTGAAGCTTTCTTT. It translates to CASSPQQGTEAFF. The whole variable domain, remainder taken from reference TRBV14 and TRBJ1-1, is EAGVTQFPSHSVIEKGQTVTLRCDPISGHDNLYWYRRVMGKEIKFLLHFVKESKQDESGMPNNRFLAERTGGTYSTLKVQPAELEDSGVYFCASSPQQGTEAFFGQGTRLTVV.

This rearrangement joins TRBV9 to TRBJ2-7; tentatively, D is TRBD1 (5 bases). The V end lost 5 bases, the J end lost 6 bases, and 15 bases lay between the germline ends. CDR1 and CDR2 from the germline V gene are SGDLS and YYNGEE. This CDR3 comprises 13 residues. CDR3: CASSATLGAEQYF. In nucleotides, the CDR3 is TGTGCCAGCAGTGCCACCCTAGGGGCCGAGCAGTACTTC.

The chain uses TRBV5-1 and TRBJ2-7; 12 nucleotides line up with TRBD2. V lost 4 bases and J lost 8; bases outside the gene matches: 19. The CDR3 consists of 18 residues. The germline V gene has CDR1 SGHRS and CDR2 YFSETQ. This CDR3 is CASSQRLAGAALTIKQYF. DNA for the CDR3: TGCGCCAGCAGCCAAAGACTAGCGGGAGCCGCGTTGACTATTAAGCAGTACTTC.

This clone appeared a single time. The chain has TRBV2 and TRBJ2-4, with D perhaps TRBD1 (6 bases). Germline lookup yields CDR1 SNHLY and CDR2 FYNNEI. The CDR3 runs 16 residues. Trimming cost V 6 bases and J 1 base, with 16 bases left between them. CDR3 residues: CASSANRVGAKNIQYF. In DNA, the CDR3 is TGTGCCAGCAGCGCCAACAGGGTCGGCGCCAAAAACATTCAGTACTTC.

V usage is TRBV30 and J usage is TRBJ1-4; D remains unclear. Germline CDR1 reads GTSNPN; CDR2 reads SVGIG (reference sequence). V shed 0 bases and J shed 5 bases, with 10 bases lying between them. This CDR3 comprises 14 residues. CDR3: CAWSVPLTNEKLFF. The CDR3 DNA is TGTGCCTGGAGTGTACCGTTGACAAATGAAAAACTGTTTTTT.

The J gene is TRBJ1-2, the V gene TRBV6-2 or TRBV6-3; no firm D call. Trimming took off 2 bases at V and 1 base at J, with 8 bases between the two ends. The CDR3 has 14 residues. CDR1 and CDR2 (germline): MNHEY, SVGEGT. The CDR3, as DNA: TGTGCCAGCAGTTACGGGCGGGATAACTATGGCTACACCTTC. Its translation: CASSYGRDNYGYTF.

The V gene is TRBV6-6, the J gene TRBJ2-1; TRBD1 agrees at 7 bases. V shed 5 bases, J shed 9 bases, and the junction held 10 bases outside the gene matches. The CDR3 runs to 14 residues. The germline gives CDR1 MNHNY, CDR2 SVGAGI (reference sequence). As DNA, the CDR3 is TGTGCCAGCAGTAAAGAGGGGGCGCCGGGTGAGCAGTTCTTC. It codes for CASSKEGAPGEQFF.

The V call is TRBV10-3, the J call TRBJ1-1, with D possibly matching TRBD1 (5 bases). Germline-derived CDR1 and CDR2 are ENHRY and SYGVKD. The CDR3 sequence is 12 residues long. V shed 10 bases and J shed 4 bases, with 13 bases lying between them. CDR3 in DNA: TGTGCCACCGGAGATAGGGGCACTGAAGCTTTCTTT. This sequence encodes CATGDRGTEAFF.

The V and J genes are TRBV6-6 and TRBJ1-2, with TRBD1 matching 9 bases. The CDR3 has 17 amino acids. V shed 5 bases and J 6 bases; nucleotides not matched to a gene: 16. Per the germline V gene, CDR1 is MNHNY and CDR2 is SVGAGI (reference sequence). Here the CDR3 DNA reads TGTGCCAGCAGTCGCCCGGGACAGGGCGGAGGTGAGGATGGCTACACCTTC. It specifies CASSRPGQGGGEDGYTF.

The chain uses TRBV19 and TRBJ1-1, with 9 bases lining up with TRBD1. V lost 4 bases to trimming and J lost 4 bases; unmatched junction nucleotides: 4. The length of the CDR3 is 14 residues. The germline V gene encodes CDR1 LNHDA and CDR2 SQIVND (reference sequence). CDR3 amino acids: CASSTSTGGTEAFF. CDR3 in DNA: TGTGCCAGTAGTACTTCGACAGGGGGCACTGAAGCTTTCTTT. The full variable domain, its missing parts supplied by reference TRBV19 and TRBJ1-1, is DGGITQSPKYLFRKEGQNVTLSCEQNLNHDAMYWYRQDPGQGLRLIYYSQIVNDFQKGDIAEGYSVSREKKESFPLTVTSAQKNPTAFYLCASSTSTGGTEAFFGQGTRLTVV.

The chain has TRBV27 and TRBJ2-1, with 8 bases matching TRBD2. Germline V lookup: CDR1 MNHEY, CDR2 SMNVEV (reference sequence). The CDR3 has 17 amino acids. V was pared by 2 bases and J by 7 bases, with 13 bases of the junction left unmatched. As DNA, the CDR3 is TGTGCCAGCAGTTTAATATGGGCGGGGGGACTAGTAAATGAGCAGTTCTTC. This encodes CASSLIWAGGLVNEQFF.

The V and J genes are TRBV29-1 and TRBJ2-7; perhaps TRBD1 as D (5 bases). Trimming pared 5 bases from V and 0 bases from J, leaving 11 bases between. The CDR3 has 13 amino acids. From germline, CDR1 is SQVTM and CDR2 ANQGSEA. This CDR3 reads CSVLQGGSYEQYF. CDR3 coding DNA: TGCAGCGTTTTGCAGGGCGGCTCCTACGAGCAGTACTTC.

The chain employs TRBV18 and TRBJ2-7; 12 positions agree with TRBD1. CDR3 size: 16 residues. CDR1 and CDR2 from the germline V gene are KGHSH and LQKENI. Trimming took 0 bases from V and 6 from J; bases not matched to a gene: 6. CDR3 nucleotides: TGTGCCAGCTCACCACCAACCGGGACAGGGGGCGGCGAGCAGTACTTC. Amino acids: CASSPPTGTGGGEQYF.

This clone was seen only a few times. The chain carries TRBV18 and TRBJ2-1; 7 bases are shared with TRBD1. Per the germline V gene, CDR1 is KGHSH and CDR2 is LQKENI. Losses at the gene ends were 3 bases for V and 4 bases for J; bases not matched to a gene: 3. The CDR3 sequence is 14 residues long. CDR3 coding DNA: TGTGCCAGCTCACCCAGGGACAGATACAATGAGCAGTTCTTC. As protein: CASSPRDRYNEQFF.

The DNA of the CDR3 is TGTGCCAGCAACAAGGGACAGCTCAATCAGCCCCAGCATTTT. Translated: CASNKGQLNQPQHF. The chain joins TRBV6-5 to TRBJ1-5; 7 positions match TRBD1. CDR1 and CDR2 from the germline V gene are MNHEY and SVGAGI. The CDR3 has 14 amino acids. V trimming: 7 bases; J trimming: 3 bases; junction bases outside the gene matches: 6.

A word on this clone: The germline gene is not matched at one end of the junction; a read error may be the cause. The chain employs TRBV7-7 and TRBJ2-3; D not certain. CDR1 is SSHAT, CDR2 FNYEAQ, per germline (reference sequence). The CDR3 covers 15 residues. This chain's CDR3 is CASSLSGGSTDTQYF. DNA for the CDR3: TGTGCTAGCAGCTTATCCGGCGGTAGCACAGATACGCAGTATTTT.

On this clone itself: Compared with germline, one end of the junction differs, possibly owing to a read error. The CDR3 is CATSTYSYNEQFF. CDR3 coding DNA: TGTGCCACCAGTACTTACTCCTACAATGAGCAGTTCTTC. The gene calls are TRBV28 and TRBJ2-1; D gene uncertain. There are 13 residues in the CDR3. Germline CDR1 and CDR2: MDHEN and SYDVKM. The full variable domain, completed using reference TRBV28 and TRBJ2-1, is DVKVTQSSRYLVKRTGEKVFLECVQDMDHENMFWYRQDPGLGLRLIYFSYDVKMKEKGDIPEGYSVSREKKERFSLILESASTNQTSMYLCATSTYSYNEQFFGPGTRLTVL.

This clone has only a few counts. The chain recombines TRBV7-9 with TRBJ1-1, with 7 bases identical to TRBD1. Trimming took 5 bases from V and 4 from J; bases not matched to a gene: 7. Germline assignment: CDR1 SEHNR and CDR2 FQNEAQ (reference sequence). The CDR3 runs 14 residues. CDR3 in amino acids: CASSITGEGTEAFF. CDR3 in DNA: TGTGCCAGCAGCATAACAGGGGAAGGCACTGAAGCTTTCTTT. Combining the CDR3 with reference TRBV7-9 and TRBJ1-1 gives the whole variable domain DTGVSQNPRHKITKRGQNVTFRCDPISEHNRLYWYRQTLGQGPEFLTYFQNEAQLEKSRLLSDRFSAERPKGSFSTLEIQRTEQGDSAMYLCASSITGEGTEAFFGQGTRLTVV.